This TCR beta chain was retrieved from a study of CXCR3-negative and CXCR3-positive naive CD8 T cells. In the study overall: Every library held about 1.5 +/- 0.3 million TRB reads, and the total came to roughly 140 million.

The authors made the TRB cDNA libraries by 5' RACE using UMI labels. Each CDR3 protein gets one entry in TCRdb, which reprocessed the 5' RACE reads and gives no DNA. This table holds around 5,000 distinct CDR3 sequences. CDR1 LGHNA and CDR2 YNFKEQ come from the germline V gene. This CDR3 has 13 residues. Study findings and constraints: Diversity proved comparably high across both naive subsets and much lower in memory CD8+ cells. CXCR3-positive naive cells carried more hydrophobic TRB CDR3s than CXCR3-negative ones. The study inferred TCR strength from TRB CDR3 properties and found comparable surface CD5 between naive subsets.

Naive cells were sorted as CD45RO-, CCR7+, CD27+ and CD95-. As to this clonotype: Antigen unknown.

This clonotype originated in a human donor in good health. Some clones in this sample may be carry-over from other donors' samples. The specimen was naive CXCR3+ CD8+ T cells from blood. Subset in this sample: CD45RO-CCR7+CD27+CD95- naive CD8+ T cells expressing CXCR3 (TNR3+). This chain joins TRBV4-2 and TRBJ2-7; the D call of TRBD2 rests on TCRdb alone, since no DNA is present to check it. CDR3 sequence: CASSQPAAGEQYF.